This entry features one TCR beta chain sequence. These data belong to a study of blood T cell repertoires in COVID-19. Losses at the gene ends were 6 bases for V and 4 bases for J; bases not matched to a gene: 4. The CDR3 runs 15 residues. Germline CDR1 reads MNHNY; CDR2 reads SVGAGI (reference sequence). Assay used: immunoSEQ multiplex PCR; TCRdb lists only in-frame clones, some missing. This table has some 100,000 clones, over 70% appearing once. The chain combines TRBV6-6 with TRBJ1-5, with 12 bases identical to TRBD1. The clonotype was recovered from a human donor in a cohort sampled during active or convalescent COVID-19. Sequencing was performed on peripheral blood. CDR3 in DNA: TGTGCCAGCAGGAGGGGACAGGGGGCTAATCAGCCCCAGCATTTT. Encoded protein: CASRRGQGANQPQHF.